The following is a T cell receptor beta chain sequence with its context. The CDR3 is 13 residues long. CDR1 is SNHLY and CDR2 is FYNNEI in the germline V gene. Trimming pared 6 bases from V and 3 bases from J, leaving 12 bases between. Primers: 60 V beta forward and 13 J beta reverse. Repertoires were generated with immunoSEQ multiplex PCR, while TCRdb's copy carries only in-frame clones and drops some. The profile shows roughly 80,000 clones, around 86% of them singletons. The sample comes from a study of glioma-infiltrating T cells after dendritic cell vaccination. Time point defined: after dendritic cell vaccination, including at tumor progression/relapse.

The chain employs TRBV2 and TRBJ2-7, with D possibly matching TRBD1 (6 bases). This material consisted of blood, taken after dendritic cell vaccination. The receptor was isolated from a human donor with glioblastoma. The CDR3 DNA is TGTGCCAGCAGCTTCAAGGGGGACTACGAGCAGTACTTC. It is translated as CASSFKGDYEQYF.